This paragraph covers one TCR beta chain sequence. This record belongs to a study of T cell changes during pregnancy in multiple sclerosis. Clones were read by immunoSEQ multiplex PCR, and TCRdb kept only the in-frame ones, dropping some. The repertoire holds nearly 110,000 clones, with around 93% as singletons. Germline V gene sequence: CDR1 SGHRS, CDR2 YFSETQ. The germline V and J ends were trimmed by 7 bases and 0 bases, with 13 bases remaining between them. This CDR3 region has 15 residues. This sequence originates from a female donor with multiple sclerosis, enrolled in a pregnancy study. Sequenced material: peripheral blood, taken after pregnancy. The gene calls are TRBV5-1 and TRBJ1-4, with D possibly matching TRBD1 (5 bases). The CDR3 spells CASCERQSTNEKLFF. In nucleotides, the CDR3 is TGCGCCAGCTGCGAGAGACAGTCAACTAATGAAAAACTGTTTTTT.